The clone carrying this T cell receptor beta chain was found once. The antigen remains unidentified. This entry comes from a study of blood T cells in healthy people across ages. Study-level points and caveats: Underestimates were what the diversity estimates from one million T cells were considered to be. Diversity of TCR beta per million T cells declined in a roughly linear way with age.

V was clipped by 1 base and J by 11 bases; unmatched bases: 11. The V gene's germline CDR1 is SQVTM and CDR2 ANQGSEA. The CDR3 loop spans 14 amino acids. Using a J-beta primer mix together with a sample-barcoded 5' primer, a second PCR was run for about 6 to 11 cycles. The authors tagged each cDNA molecule using a template-switch adaptor with 12 random nucleotides. TCRdb reanalysed the 5' RACE reads using MiXCR and keeps one entry per CDR3 protein. The sample holds 920,000 or so distinct CDR3 sequences, 45% seen once. The chain employs TRBV29-1 and TRBJ2-5; 9 bases match TRBD2. The source of this sequence is a woman in her sixties or seventies in good health. Sequencing was carried out using blood. The CDR3 DNA is TGCAGCGTTGAAGGCCTAGCGGGGACAAATGAGCAGTACTTC. Encoded protein: CSVEGLAGTNEQYF.